This T cell receptor beta chain originates from a study of T cell repertoires in cytomegalovirus infection (dated by TCRdb to the late 2010s). Background for the entire study: Alongside well-studied HLA-B-restricted epitopes, the peptide stimulations were aimed at recently identified HLA-C-restricted CMV epitopes, whose presentation resists viral immunomodulation. Donor HLA type was relevant to the analysis, because carriage of CMV infection together with the matching HLA type was indicated by public TCR beta signatures.

What the authors observed across the whole study: Cumulative frequency of public TCR beta family members discriminated carriers of CMV infection plus the relevant HLA type in this cohort and an independent approximately 360-donor cohort. The ex vivo response was dominated by HLA-C-restricted CMV-specific TCR beta clonotypes, which also provided the single most frequent clonotype in two of eight donors.

This clonotype was recorded a few times. This receptor's antigen is unknown. Base-call qualities are not available, and no considerably larger clone is one nucleotide away. CDR3 length: 16 amino acids, cysteine to phenylalanine. This entry keeps only the CDR3 DNA: 48 bases, framed from base 1. Relative to germline, V is 2 bases shorter and J is 6 bases shorter, with 19 bases between their ends. CDR1 and CDR2 (SGHTA, FQGNSA) derive from the germline V gene. The treatment or condition tag for this specimen amounts to: in vitro stimulation with specific CMV peptide epitopes to enrich CMV-specific T cells. Instrument on record: Illumina HiSeq 1500. TCRdb's own reprocessing of the public reads used fastp at Q25 and MiXCR and kept productive beta chains. Rows are unified per CDR3 protein, each entry keeping the most common DNA and genes. The table for this sample lists some 700,000 distinct CDR3 sequences; 30% to 40% of them were counted only once. About 20% of the sample goes to the ten largest clones.

The receptor was isolated from a human donor in good health (CMV status not recorded). Some clones in this sample may be carry-over from other donors' samples. The chain links TRBV7-2 with TRBJ1-2, and perhaps TRBD1 as D gene, on 6 matching bases. The sequenced sample was cultured PBMCs, obtained from culture after CMV antigen stimulation. In nucleotide form, the sequence is TGTGCCAGCAGCTTACGAGGGGGAAGTGGGGGACATGGCTACACCTTC. It translates as CASSLRGGSGGHGYTF.